The source of this T cell receptor (beta chain) is a study of T-cell reconstitution after alpha-beta-depleted transplantation in children. The study's findings and limits: Newly made T cells mostly supplied T-cell counts and diversity one year after transplant. Several hundred rapidly expanded clones from non-depleted graft cells reportedly supplied alpha-beta T cells about two months post-transplant. Some patients owed their high day-60 TCRbeta diversity to surviving recipient T cells and thymic progenitors.

The CDR3 contains 16 residues. The V gene end was trimmed by 1 base and the J gene end by 1 base; junction bases not matched to a gene: 6. CDR1 SGHRS and CDR2 YFSETQ come from the germline V gene. On this clonotype itself: Its matching antigen is unknown.

Library preparation (for TCRbeta) was performed with unique molecular identifiers. One entry per CDR3 protein, called by TCRdb with MiXCR from the PCR reads. The repertoire holds fewer than 400,000 distinct CDR3 sequences, with 23% as singletons. The V call is TRBV5-1, the J call TRBJ2-3, with 7 bases lining up with TRBD2. Here the sequenced sample was PBMCs, mostly from graft donor cells, taken 180 days after TCRalphabeta/CD19-depleted stem cell transplant. The receptor was derived from a male patient younger than 18 who had a stem cell transplant for acute lymphoblastic leukemia, so the T cells may come from the graft donor. CDR3 sequence: CASSLWDYLRTDTQYF. The CDR3 DNA follows: TGCGCCAGCAGCTTGTGGGACTATCTTCGCACAGATACGCAGTATTTT.